This note documents a single T cell receptor beta chain sequence. Trimming pared 3 bases from V and 5 bases from J, leaving 12 bases between. The length of the CDR3 is 14 residues. Looked up from germline, CDR1 is SGHRS and CDR2 is YFSETQ. This sample was taken from a study of blood T cells in healthy people across ages. Alongside a J-beta primer mix, a sample-barcoded 5' primer served in a second PCR lasting about 7 to 12 cycles. Every sample returned 3 million or more CDR3-containing paired-end reads. A single record per CDR3 protein comes from TCRdb applying MiXCR to the 5' RACE reads. The table shows 750,000 to 950,000 distinct CDR3 sequences, with around a quarter occurring only once. The same data also went into a second study, on T cells of mothers and their children. That study adds: Reverse transcription into cDNA received all extracted RNA, at roughly 1.4 ug per 15 ul.

The specimen sequenced was blood. The chain joins TRBV5-1 to TRBJ2-1; the D gene is possibly TRBD2 (7 bases). This sequence originates from a boy aged 5-17 years in good health. CDR3 protein: CASSSGGQNNEQFF. The CDR3 DNA sequence: TGCGCCAGCAGCTCGGGGGGACAAAACAATGAGCAGTTCTTC.